Listed here are 30 T cell receptor beta chains from one sample, sequenced in a study of early T cells in non-severe SARS-CoV-2 infection. TCRdb called the 5' RACE reads again in MiXCR, with one record for every CDR3 protein. The table shows about 56,000 distinct CDR3 sequences, with about 15% occurring only once. Sequencing used whole blood, obtained at baseline. All receptors come from an adult who was a healthcare worker with PCR-confirmed SARS-CoV-2 infection or an uninfected control (not recorded which).

The gene calls are TRBV9 and TRBJ1-1; D is undetermined. The V gene's germline CDR1 is SGDLS and CDR2 YYNGEE. The CDR3 consists of 13 residues. V dropped 4 bases and J dropped 1 base, with 8 bases sitting between them. The CDR3 region is CASSPDWNTEAFF. The DNA for the CDR3 is TGTGCCAGCAGCCCCGACTGGAACACTGAAGCTTTCTTT.

The rearrangement uses TRBV12-3 or TRBV12-4 and TRBJ2-7, with TRBD1 identical over 7 bases. The CDR3 is 11 amino acids. Trimming cost V 8 bases and J 7 bases; bases outside gene matches: 5. Here the CDR3 DNA reads TGTGCCAGCGGGGACAGTAGGGAGCAGTACTTC. Its protein product is CASGDSREQYF.

The rearrangement links TRBV7-9 to TRBJ2-2; no reliable D call. Trimming removed 7 bases from V and 7 bases from J, with 19 bases in between. Germline V CDR1 and CDR2: SEHNR, FQNEAQ (reference sequence). The CDR3 consists of 15 residues. CDR3 sequence: CASTLEPSGLGELFF. The CDR3 DNA follows: TGTGCCAGCACCCTGGAGCCCAGTGGCCTCGGGGAGCTGTTTTTT.

This clonotype has a handful of counts. The V call is TRBV27, the J call TRBJ2-7; either TRBD1 or TRBD2 may fit D (6 bases each). V was shortened by 4 bases and J by 0 bases, with 13 bases between the two germline ends. Looked up from germline, CDR1 is MNHEY and CDR2 is SMNVEV (reference sequence). The CDR3 is 15 amino acids. The CDR3 nucleotides are TGTGCCAGCAGTTGGGGGGCGGGGTTCTCCTACGAGCAGTACTTC. This encodes CASSWGAGFSYEQYF.

A note on this clonotype: Given a much more abundant clone one base away, this may be a read error. This rearrangement joins TRBV2 to TRBJ2-3, with 10 bases that match TRBD2. The germline gives CDR1 SNHLY, CDR2 FYNNEI. This CDR3 is 17 amino acids long. The CDR3 loop is CASSAYIAGGNTDSQYF. The CDR3 nucleotides are TGTGCCAGCAGTGCGTATATAGCGGGGGGAAACACAGATTCGCAGTATTTT.

The sample holds a few counts of this clonotype. The rearrangement joins TRBV11-2 to TRBJ1-6; D possibly corresponds to TRBD1 (5 bases). Germline V gene data show CDR1 as SGHAT and CDR2 as FQNNGV. The length of the CDR3 is 14 residues. Trimming left V 6 bases short and J 10 bases short, with 16 bases between. Here the CDR3 DNA reads TGTGCCAGCAGTCCGGGGACGTTGTGGTCACCCCTCCACTTT. This sequence encodes CASSPGTLWSPLHF.

The V and J genes are TRBV30 and TRBJ1-6; possibly TRBD1 for D (6 bases). The CDR3 has 15 residues. Deletions cut 2 bases from V and 7 bases from J, with 15 bases between. Germline-derived CDR1 and CDR2 are GTSNPN and SVGIG (reference sequence). CDR3 DNA: TGTGCCTGGAGTAGCCGCGGGACATCAAATTCACCCCTCCACTTT. Its protein is CAWSSRGTSNSPLHF.

This clonotype showed up just a few times. J is TRBJ2-7 and V is TRBV27; 9 nucleotides match TRBD2. Germline CDR1 reads MNHEY; CDR2 reads SMNVEV (reference sequence). CDR3 length: 15 residues. With 5 bases clipped from V and 3 bases from J, the junction kept 8 bases outside the gene matches. The CDR3 loop is CASSPGTSSVYEQYF. CDR3 nucleotides: TGTGCCAGCAGTCCAGGGACTAGCTCTGTCTACGAGCAGTACTTC.

A note on this clonotype: A single base separates this from a much larger clone, so it may be a read error. V gene TRBV18 combines with J gene TRBJ2-2; tentatively, D is TRBD2 (6 bases). CDR3 size: 16 residues. Looked up from germline, CDR1 is KGHSH and CDR2 is LQKENI. The CDR3 region is CASSPPAGMTPGELSF. CDR3 in DNA: TGTGCCAGCTCACCCCCAGCGGGTATGACCCCCGGGGAGCTGTCTTTT.

The gene calls are TRBV5-1 and TRBJ2-3, with 9 bases fitting TRBD1. The CDR3 has 15 amino acids. Per germline, CDR1 SGHRS and CDR2 YFSETQ. V trimming: 5 bases; J trimming: 2 bases; junction bases outside the gene matches: 6. The CDR3 protein is CASRQGARFTDTQYF. The CDR3 coding sequence is TGCGCCAGCAGACAGGGGGCAAGGTTCACAGATACGCAGTATTTT.

This clonotype was detected a few times. The chain has TRBV5-1 and TRBJ1-2, with D perhaps matching TRBD1 (5 bases). The CDR3 sequence is 14 residues long. V lost 1 base to trimming and J lost 9 bases, with 16 bases between them. Germline lookup yields CDR1 SGHRS and CDR2 YFSETQ. CDR3 protein: CASSLNWQGGRYTF. CDR3 bases: TGCGCCAGCAGCTTGAATTGGCAGGGCGGTCGCTACACCTTC.

This clonotype was recorded a few times. The V call is TRBV5-1, the J call TRBJ2-3; D gene unclear. Germline CDR1 reads SGHRS; CDR2 reads YFSETQ. Trimming stripped 3 bases from V and 5 bases from J, with 7 bases between. This CDR3 spans 12 amino acids. The DNA for the CDR3 is TGCGCCAGCAGCTGGGGTCAAGATACGCAGTATTTT. Protein product: CASSWGQDTQYF.

This chain joins TRBV28 and TRBJ2-7; no firm D call. V lost 6 bases and J lost 3, with 12 bases in between. The CDR3 consists of 13 residues. Looked up from germline, CDR1 is MDHEN and CDR2 is SYDVKM. The CDR3 DNA follows: TGTGCCAGCAGCAAAATGTTCTACTACGAGCAGTACTTC. Encoded protein: CASSKMFYYEQYF.

This clonotype was seen only a few times. The chain uses TRBV19 and TRBJ2-7, with 7 bases aligning to TRBD2. Per germline, CDR1 LNHDA and CDR2 SQIVND (reference sequence). This CDR3 has 14 residues. J was trimmed by 2 bases and V by 5 bases; bases with no gene match: 6. CDR3 region: CASSHRGVPYEQYF. The CDR3, as DNA: TGTGCCAGTAGTCACCGGGGGGTTCCCTACGAGCAGTACTTC.

This clonotype was seen more than once but under ten times. The rearrangement uses TRBV4-1 and TRBJ1-3; D gene unclear. Between the trimmed V and J ends, which lost 1 base and 0 bases, there was a span of 7 bases. The CDR3 runs to 15 residues. Germline-derived CDR1 and CDR2 are MGHRA and YSYEKL. CDR3 region: CASSQVSSSGNTIYF. CDR3 nucleotides: TGCGCCAGCAGCCAAGTTTCGTCCTCTGGAAACACCATATATTTT.

This clonotype has more than one count but fewer than ten. The chain has TRBV4-1 and TRBJ2-3, with TRBD2 identical over 7 bases. J lost 1 base, V lost 4 bases, and 8 bases had no gene match. Germline loops: CDR1 MGHRA, CDR2 YSYEKL. There are 16 residues in the CDR3. The DNA of the CDR3 is TGCGCCAGCAGCCCGAGAGGGAGCGGGGGCACAGATACGCAGTATTTT. Translated: CASSPRGSGGTDTQYF.

The genes are TRBV10-1 and TRBJ2-1; maybe TRBD2 (6 bases). Germline CDR1 is WNHNN and CDR2 is SYGVQD (reference sequence). Deletions cut 1 base from V and 5 bases from J, with 18 bases between. This CDR3 spans 17 amino acids. As DNA, the CDR3 is TGCGCCAGCAGTGAGTTCGGGAGAGTAAGGACGCACAATGAGCAGTTCTTC. Translated, it gives CASSEFGRVRTHNEQFF.

This clonotype was counted at least ten times. This chain joins TRBV28 and TRBJ2-3; 9 bases match TRBD1. Per the germline V gene, CDR1 is MDHEN and CDR2 is SYDVKM. CDR3 length: 16 amino acids. V gave up 3 bases and J gave up 0 bases; unmatched junction bases: 4. CDR3 protein: CASSLGGQGSTDTQYF. The CDR3 DNA is TGTGCCAGCAGTTTGGGGGGACAGGGAAGCACAGATACGCAGTATTTT.

This clonotype was counted many times. The CDR3 region is CASSWGDTQYF. As DNA, the CDR3 is TGTGCCAGCAGTTGGGGAGATACGCAGTATTTT. V gene TRBV27 combines with J gene TRBJ2-3; D unresolved. This CDR3 is built from 11 residues. Trimming stripped 4 bases from V and 5 bases from J, with 4 bases between. Per germline, CDR1 MNHEY and CDR2 SMNVEV (reference sequence).

The rearrangement links TRBV12-3 or TRBV12-4 to TRBJ1-1, with D possibly being TRBD1 (5 bases). This CDR3 contains 11 residues. Trimming shortened V by 5 bases and J by 9 bases, and 10 bases separated the two germline ends. CDR3 protein: CASSRRQKAFF. Written as DNA, the CDR3 is TGTGCCAGCAGTAGGAGACAGAAAGCTTTCTTT.

This clonotype was seen only a few times. This rearrangement joins TRBV18 to TRBJ1-1; D gene ambiguous. Germline V gene lookup returns CDR1 KGHSH and CDR2 LQKENI. The CDR3 spans 14 residues. V lost 1 base, J lost 4 bases, and 10 bases lay in between. For the CDR3, the DNA is TGTGCCAGCTCACCACAGGATCGGAGCACTGAAGCTTTCTTT. Translated: CASSPQDRSTEAFF.

This clonotype was detected many times. The chain joins TRBV7-6 to TRBJ2-7, with 8 bases aligning to TRBD2. J was trimmed by 0 bases and V by 5 bases; bases with no gene match: 0. The CDR3 runs 13 residues. The germline V gene encodes CDR1 SGHVS and CDR2 FNYEAQ. The CDR3 nucleotides read TGTGCCAGCAGCGGGACTAGCTCCTACGAGCAGTACTTC. This codes for CASSGTSSYEQYF. Complete variable domain (other parts from reference TRBV7-6 and TRBJ2-7): GAGVSQSPRYKVTKRGQDVALRCDPISGHVSLYWYRQALGQGPEFLTYFNYEAQQDKSGLPNDRFSAERPEGSISTLTIQRTEQRDSAMYRCASSGTSSYEQYFGPGTRLTVT.

This clonotype was counted many times. This sequence joins TRBV19 and TRBJ1-5; D is unresolved. Per germline, CDR1 LNHDA and CDR2 SQIVND (reference sequence). Trimming took 3 bases from V and 6 from J, leaving 6 bases between them. CDR3 length: 12 residues. CDR3 in amino acids: CASSIMGQPQHF. The CDR3 nucleotides read TGTGCCAGTAGTATTATGGGTCAGCCCCAGCATTTT.

This clonotype occurred many times. The rearrangement uses TRBV12-3 or TRBV12-4 and TRBJ2-6; D call uncertain. V was clipped by 10 bases and J by 1 base, with 17 bases between them. The CDR3 loop spans 16 amino acids. The CDR3 is CATKLGGVSGANVLTF. The CDR3 region has the DNA TGTGCCACCAAATTAGGTGGAGTATCTGGGGCCAACGTCCTGACTTTC.

By share, this clonotype counts as medium-sized. The J gene is TRBJ2-7, the V gene TRBV2; D possibly uses TRBD1 or TRBD2 (6 bases each). Trimming stripped 2 bases from V and 2 bases from J, with 10 bases between. CDR3 length equals 14 residues. CDR1 is SNHLY, CDR2 FYNNEI, per germline. This CDR3 reads CASSEPGAAYEQYF. The DNA for the CDR3 is TGTGCCAGCAGTGAACCGGGGGCCGCCTACGAGCAGTACTTC.

Only a few counts were recorded for this clonotype. The V gene is TRBV2, the J gene TRBJ2-1, with 14 bases aligning to TRBD2. V lost 5 bases to trimming and J lost 15 bases; unmatched junction nucleotides: 3. In germline, CDR1 is SNHLY, CDR2 FYNNEI. CDR3 length: 12 amino acids. CDR3 nucleotide sequence: TGTGCCAGCAGTCCCGGACTAGCGGGAGGGTTCTTC. It translates to CASSPGLAGGFF.

The gene calls are TRBV6-1 and TRBJ2-3; D unresolved. Trimming stripped 5 bases from V and 4 bases from J, with 13 bases between. The CDR3 is 14 residues long. CDR1 MNHNS and CDR2 SASEGT come from the germline V gene. Here the CDR3 reads CASSFSTYPDTQYF. The CDR3 coding sequence is TGTGCCAGCAGTTTTTCGACCTACCCAGATACGCAGTATTTT.

This clonotype came up a few times. The rearrangement uses TRBV5-1 and TRBJ2-1; 11 bases line up with TRBD2. CDR3 size: 16 residues. The V gene's germline CDR1 is SGHRS and CDR2 YFSETQ. V lost 4 bases and J lost 4; bases outside the gene matches: 7. CDR3 region: CASSTTLAGAYNEQFF. The CDR3 DNA follows: TGCGCCAGCAGCACGACACTAGCGGGGGCTTACAATGAGCAGTTCTTC.

This clonotype was observed a handful of times. The genes are TRBV3-1 and TRBJ2-5; 13 bases match TRBD2. Germline CDR1 is LGHDT and CDR2 is YNNKEL (reference sequence). V trimming: 6 bases; J trimming: 2 bases; junction bases outside the gene matches: 3. The CDR3 runs to 15 residues. The CDR3 nucleotides read TGTGCCAGCAGGCCGGGACTAGCGGGACAAGAGACCCAGTACTTC. It encodes CASRPGLAGQETQYF.

In this sample, this clonotype turned up a few times. The chain joins TRBV3-1 to TRBJ2-1; 7 bases are a match to TRBD2. Trimming at V came to 1 base and at J to 0 bases, leaving 3 bases not matched to a gene. Germline V gives CDR1 LGHDT, CDR2 YNNKEL (reference sequence). The CDR3 is made up of 16 amino acids. This CDR3 is CASSQGRGSSYNEQFF. CDR3 DNA sequence: TGTGCCAGCAGCCAAGGGCGGGGGAGCTCCTACAATGAGCAGTTCTTC.